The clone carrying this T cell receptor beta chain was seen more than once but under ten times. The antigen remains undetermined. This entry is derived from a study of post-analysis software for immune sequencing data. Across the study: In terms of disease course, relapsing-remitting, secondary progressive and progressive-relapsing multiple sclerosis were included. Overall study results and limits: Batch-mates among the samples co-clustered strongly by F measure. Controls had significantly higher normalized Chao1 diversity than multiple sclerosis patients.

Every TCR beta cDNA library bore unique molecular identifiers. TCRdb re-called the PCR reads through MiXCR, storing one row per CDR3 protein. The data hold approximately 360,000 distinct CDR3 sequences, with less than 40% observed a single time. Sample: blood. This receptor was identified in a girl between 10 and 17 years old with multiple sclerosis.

The CDR3 protein is CASSPHTDPPAEAFF. The CDR3 bases are TGCGCCAGCAGCCCCCATACTGATCCACCTGCTGAAGCTTTCTTT. V usage is TRBV4-3 and J usage is TRBJ1-1; D is unresolved. The length of the CDR3 is 15 residues. V was shortened by 4 bases and J by 6 bases, with 18 bases between the two germline ends. CDR1 is LGHNA and CDR2 is YSLEER in the germline V gene.